Presented here are 7 T cell receptor beta chains from one specimen sequenced in a study of T-cell reconstitution after alpha-beta-depleted transplantation in children. A TCRbeta library incorporating unique molecular identifiers was prepared. A single record per CDR3 protein comes from TCRdb applying MiXCR to the PCR reads. The repertoire holds a few hundred thousand distinct CDR3 sequences, with approximately 10% as singletons. Sequenced here: PBMCs from the stem cell graft donor, sampled from the stem cell graft. Receptor source: a human donor who donated a stem cell graft to a child with acute lymphoblastic leukemia.

This clonotype was counted many times. The V and J genes are TRBV2 and TRBJ2-5; TRBD1 agrees at 10 bases. The V segment lost 6 bases and the J segment 5 bases; nucleotides outside the gene matches: 9. Germline assignment: CDR1 SNHLY and CDR2 FYNNEI. The CDR3 totals 15 residues. As DNA, the CDR3 is TGTGCCAGCAGGACCACCGGGACAGGGGTCGAGACCCAGTACTTC. This sequence encodes CASRTTGTGVETQYF.

This clonotype was picked up many times. The V gene is TRBV15, the J gene TRBJ2-1; D gene unclear. Trimming took 2 bases from V and 4 from J, leaving 12 bases between them. CDR1 LNHNV and CDR2 YYDKDF come from the germline V gene (reference sequence). The CDR3 is 15 amino acids. In DNA, the CDR3 is TGTGCCACCAGCAGAACCCGTGCGGTTTACAATGAGCAGTTCTTC. This gives the protein CATSRTRAVYNEQFF. The whole variable domain, filled in from reference TRBV15 and TRBJ2-1, reads DAMVIQNPRYQVTQFGKPVTLSCSQTLNHNVMYWYQQKSSQAPKLLFHYYDKDFNNEADTPDNFQSRRPNTSFCFLDIRSPGLGDTAMYLCATSRTRAVYNEQFFGPGTRLTVL.

The J gene is TRBJ2-4, the V gene TRBV7-7; D might be TRBD1 (5 bases). V was clipped by 5 bases and J by 9 bases, with 14 bases between them. In germline, CDR1 is SSHAT, CDR2 FNYEAQ (reference sequence). The CDR3 runs 13 residues. This CDR3 is CASSPRPRGIQYF. The CDR3 bases are TGTGCCAGCAGCCCAAGACCTAGGGGCATTCAGTACTTC.

This clonotype was detected a few times. V usage is TRBV5-1 and J usage is TRBJ1-2; D not certain. Germline V lookup: CDR1 SGHRS, CDR2 YFSETQ. CDR3 length: 14 residues. The V gene lost 0 bases and the J gene lost 8 bases, with 14 bases spanning the gap. The CDR3 coding sequence is TGCGCCAGCAGCTTGGCCGGGAGTCTCGTCGGCTACACCTTC. Encoded protein: CASSLAGSLVGYTF.

The V call is TRBV12-3 or TRBV12-4, the J call TRBJ1-4; no firm D call. The CDR3 is made up of 15 amino acids. The V gene lost 3 bases and the J gene lost 1 base, with 9 bases spanning the gap. The CDR3 DNA follows: TGTGCCAGCAGTTTCACATTCGGAACTAATGAAAAACTGTTTTTT. The encoded protein is CASSFTFGTNEKLFF.

Ten or more counts support this clonotype. Written as DNA, the CDR3 is TGTGCCAGCAGCCACACCATAGGGACAGGGGGCTTTGAAAAACTGTTTTTT. Translation: CASSHTIGTGGFEKLFF. The chain couples TRBV4-2 to TRBJ1-4; 12 nucleotides agree with TRBD1. Losses at the gene ends were 3 bases for V and 7 bases for J; bases not matched to a gene: 9. The CDR3 is 17 residues long. CDR1 is LGHNA, CDR2 YNFKEQ, per germline.

There are many counts of this clonotype. This chain joins TRBV20-1 and TRBJ1-5; D possibly corresponds to TRBD1 (5 bases). Germline CDR1 and CDR2: DFQATT and SNEGSKA (reference sequence). This CDR3 has 14 residues. V was trimmed by 6 bases and J by 0 bases, leaving 12 bases between them. DNA for the CDR3: TGCAGTGCGAGACAGCCATATAGCAATCAGCCCCAGCATTTT. Residues: CSARQPYSNQPQHF.